The entry below describes one TCR beta chain. Only one count was recorded for this clonotype. Its antigen remains unidentified. The input lacks base qualities; no much larger clone sits a single base away. The roughly 38 donors, aged about 6 to 90 years, were systemically healthy Caucasian individuals from Russia. Ten milliliters of peripheral blood were drawn from each donor into EDTA-treated Vacutainer tubes. PBMCs were isolated by Ficoll-Paque density-gradient centrifugation, with at least 6 million obtained per sample. Total RNA was extracted from PBMCs with Trizol reagent, with at least 5 micrograms obtained per sample. For every donor, flow cytometry on a PBMC aliquot measured the percentage of naive CD45RAhigh/CD27high T cells. The library was generated by 5' RACE. Instrument on record: Illumina HiSeq 2500. A second PCR of about 6 to 12 cycles was run with a J-beta primer mix and a sample-barcoded 5' primer. A template-switch 5' adaptor carrying 12 random nucleotides introduced a unique molecular identifier onto each TCR beta cDNA molecule. At least 2.5 million CDR3-containing paired-end reads were obtained from each sample. All of the RNA was converted into first-strand cDNA using the Mint cDNA synthesis kit, with a TRBC-specific oligonucleotide serving as the primer. Following uracil-DNA glycosylase treatment, a first 18-cycle PCR with universal primers M1SS and BC2_uni_R was performed on all cDNA. The paper's data handling went like this. For normalization, 1 million high-quality reads, each with a distinct molecular identifier, were randomly selected from each sample. Reads sharing molecular identifiers were discarded rather than binned into consensus sequences. CDR3 identification, clonotype clustering and error correction used MiTCR with a Q25 quality threshold and the strictest error-elimination algorithm. A nonparametric unseen species model with Euler transformation was used to estimate a lower bound on total TCR beta diversity. Clones were called with MiXCR by TCRdb after fastp trimmed the public reads at Q25, and only in-frame beta chains were retained. Entries are consolidated by CDR3 protein sequence, retaining the most common genes and DNA. The V and J calls were not made by the authors but by TCRdb's processing. Within this sample are approximately 900,000 distinct CDR3 sequences, with under 50% of them counted one time only. The ten most abundant clones make up about an eighth of the sample.

The sample originates from a study of blood T cells in healthy people across ages (dated by TCRdb to the mid-2010s). Describing the broader study: In model experiments, roughly one uniquely barcoded TCR beta cDNA molecule per two T cells was captured by template switching. The study measured age-related changes in TCR beta repertoire diversity using deep sequencing normalized with unique cDNA molecular identifiers. The donors were split into four age groups: young (average 16 years), middle-aged (roughly 40), aged (about 56) and long-lived (over 80). To avoid experimental bias, donors of different ages were distributed randomly across sequencing lanes. The study analyzed two additional independent replicas of 1 million unique cDNA reads from the same blood draw for two donors, one aged 18 to 30 and one aged 80 or older. Broader findings and caveats from the paper: Compared with the aged group, more naive CD4+ T cells, fewer expanded clones and increased TCR diversity were shown by the long-lived group, suggesting age selection. As age increased, observed TCR beta diversity per million T cells dropped in a roughly linear way, and a significant reduction was already evident by age about 36. Total diversity estimates from one million sequenced T cells were considered lower bounds and underestimates. There was a strong correlation between observed TCR beta diversity and the percentage of naive T cells measured by flow cytometry. Because donor CMV infection status was unknown, age-related changes in expanded clonotypes were potentially confounded. Because profiling used bulk unsorted PBMCs, naive and antigen-experienced compartments could not be compared conclusively.

The germline V gene (reference sequence) provides CDR1 DFQATT and CDR2 SNEGSKA. Compared with germline, V lacks 5 bases and J lacks 3 bases; bases without a gene match: 6. Spanning cysteine to phenylalanine, the CDR3 consists of 14 amino acids. Only the CDR3 part of the read is kept: 42 bases, read in frame from the first base. The chain is made from TRBV20-1 and TRBJ2-7, with 11 bases matching TRBD2. The sample taken for sequencing was blood. The TCR comes from a man between 25 and 39 years old in good health. CDR3 sequence: CSAPQLAGVYEQYF. The DNA sequence is TGCAGTGCTCCCCAACTAGCGGGGGTCTACGAGCAGTACTTC.